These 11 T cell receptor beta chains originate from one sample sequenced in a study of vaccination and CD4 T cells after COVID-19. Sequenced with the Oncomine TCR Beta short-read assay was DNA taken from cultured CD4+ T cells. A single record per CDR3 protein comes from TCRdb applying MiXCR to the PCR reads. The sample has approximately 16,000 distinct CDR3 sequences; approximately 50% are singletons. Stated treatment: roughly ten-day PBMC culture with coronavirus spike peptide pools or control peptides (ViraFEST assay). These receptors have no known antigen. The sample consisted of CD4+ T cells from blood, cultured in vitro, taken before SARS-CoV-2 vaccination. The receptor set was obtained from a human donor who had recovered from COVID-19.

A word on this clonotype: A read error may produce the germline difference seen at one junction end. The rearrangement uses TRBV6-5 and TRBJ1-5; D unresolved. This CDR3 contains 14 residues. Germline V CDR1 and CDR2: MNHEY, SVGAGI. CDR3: CAISSFMVNQPQHF. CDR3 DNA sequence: TGTGCCATCAGTTCTTTTATGGTCAATCAGCCCCAGCATTTT.

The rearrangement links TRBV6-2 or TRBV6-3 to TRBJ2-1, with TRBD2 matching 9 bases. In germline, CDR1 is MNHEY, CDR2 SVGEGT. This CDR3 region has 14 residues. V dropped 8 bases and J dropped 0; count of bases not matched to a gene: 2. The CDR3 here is CASSLAGSYNEQFF. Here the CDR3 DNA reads TGTGCCAGCTCACTAGCGGGCTCCTACAATGAGCAGTTCTTC.

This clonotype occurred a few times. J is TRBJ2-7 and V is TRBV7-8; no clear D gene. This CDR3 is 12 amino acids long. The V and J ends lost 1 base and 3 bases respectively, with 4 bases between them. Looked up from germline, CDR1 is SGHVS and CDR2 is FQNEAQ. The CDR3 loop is CASSLGVYEQYF. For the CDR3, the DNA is TGTGCCAGCAGCTTAGGCGTCTACGAGCAGTACTTC.

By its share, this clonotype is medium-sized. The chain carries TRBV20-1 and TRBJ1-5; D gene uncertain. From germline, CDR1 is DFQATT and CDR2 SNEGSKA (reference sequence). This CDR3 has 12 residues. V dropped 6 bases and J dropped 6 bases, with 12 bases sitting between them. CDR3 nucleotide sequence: TGCAGTGCAGCCCCCGGAGGTCAGCCCCAGCATTTT. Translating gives CSAAPGGQPQHF.

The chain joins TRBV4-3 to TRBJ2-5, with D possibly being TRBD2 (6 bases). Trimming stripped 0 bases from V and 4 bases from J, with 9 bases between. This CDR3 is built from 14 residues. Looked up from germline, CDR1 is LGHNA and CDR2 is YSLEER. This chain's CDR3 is CASSQDGSGETQYF. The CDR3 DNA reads TGCGCCAGCAGCCAAGACGGGAGCGGAGAGACCCAGTACTTC.

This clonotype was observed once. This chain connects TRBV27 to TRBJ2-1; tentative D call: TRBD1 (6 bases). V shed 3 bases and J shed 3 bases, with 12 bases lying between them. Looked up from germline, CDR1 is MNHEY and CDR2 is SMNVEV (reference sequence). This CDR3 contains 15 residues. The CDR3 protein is CASSFLQGCYNEQFF. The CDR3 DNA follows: TGTGCCAGCAGTTTCTTGCAGGGGTGCTACAATGAGCAGTTCTTC.

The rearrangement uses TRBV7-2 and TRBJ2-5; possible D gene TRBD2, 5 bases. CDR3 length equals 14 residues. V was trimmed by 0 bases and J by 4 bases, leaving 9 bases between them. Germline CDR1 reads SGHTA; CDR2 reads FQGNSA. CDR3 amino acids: CASSLAGVGETQYF. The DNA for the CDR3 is TGTGCCAGCAGCTTAGCGGGAGTGGGAGAGACCCAGTACTTC.

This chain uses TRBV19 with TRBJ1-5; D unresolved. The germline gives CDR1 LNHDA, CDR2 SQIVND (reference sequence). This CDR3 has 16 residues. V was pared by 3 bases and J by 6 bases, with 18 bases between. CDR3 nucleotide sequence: TGTGCCAGTAGTATCAACAGTGCAACCGGTGGTCAGCCCCAGCATTTT. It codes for CASSINSATGGQPQHF.

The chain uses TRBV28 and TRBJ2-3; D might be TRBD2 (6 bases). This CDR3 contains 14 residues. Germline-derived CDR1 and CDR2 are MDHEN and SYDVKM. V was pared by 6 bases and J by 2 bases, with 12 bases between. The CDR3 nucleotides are TGTGCCAGCAGGGTGGAGGGGACCACAGATACGCAGTATTTT. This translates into CASRVEGTTDTQYF.

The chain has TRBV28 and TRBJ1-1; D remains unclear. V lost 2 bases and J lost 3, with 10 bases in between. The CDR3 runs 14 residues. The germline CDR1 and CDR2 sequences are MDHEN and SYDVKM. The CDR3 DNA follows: TGTGCCAGCAGTTTAGGGCGGGGTGACACTGAAGCTTTCTTT. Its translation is CASSLGRGDTEAFF.

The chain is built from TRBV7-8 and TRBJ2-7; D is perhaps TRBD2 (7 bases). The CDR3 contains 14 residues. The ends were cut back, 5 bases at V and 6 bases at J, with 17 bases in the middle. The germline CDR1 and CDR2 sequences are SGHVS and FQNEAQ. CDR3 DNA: TGTGCCAGCAGCCGGAAGGCGGGGGCCAGCGAGCAGTACTTC. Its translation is CASSRKAGASEQYF.